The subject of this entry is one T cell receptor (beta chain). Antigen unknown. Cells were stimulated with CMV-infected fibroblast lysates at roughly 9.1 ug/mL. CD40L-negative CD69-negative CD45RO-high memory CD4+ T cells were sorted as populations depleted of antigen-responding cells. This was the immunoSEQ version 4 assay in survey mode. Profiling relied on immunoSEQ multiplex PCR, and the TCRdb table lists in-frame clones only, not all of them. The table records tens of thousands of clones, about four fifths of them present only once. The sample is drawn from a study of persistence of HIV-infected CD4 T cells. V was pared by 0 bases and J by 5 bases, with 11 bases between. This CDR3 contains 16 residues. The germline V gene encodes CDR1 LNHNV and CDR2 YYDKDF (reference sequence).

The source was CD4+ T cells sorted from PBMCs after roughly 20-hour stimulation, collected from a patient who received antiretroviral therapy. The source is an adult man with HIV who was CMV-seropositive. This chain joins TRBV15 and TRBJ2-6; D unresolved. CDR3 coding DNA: TGTGCCACCAGCAGAGATTTAGGAGACAGGGCCAACGTCCTGACTTTC. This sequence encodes CATSRDLGDRANVLTF.